The TCR beta chain under discussion was sequenced for a study of low-dose radiotherapy and immunotherapy resistance in tumors. The junction had 15 bases not matched to a gene; V was cut back by 4 bases and J by 3 bases. The CDR3 runs to 17 residues. Germline V lookup: CDR1 DFQATT, CDR2 SNEGSKA (reference sequence). TRAV- and TRBV-specific primers, spanning alpha and beta chains, primed first-strand cDNA. TCRs underwent about 20 PCR cycles of amplification with a constant-region primer and V-primer adapter. TCRdb called the reads again in MiXCR, with one record for every CDR3 protein. The data contain about 6,200 distinct CDR3 sequences, roughly 80% of them singletons. Each donor was administered nivolumab, ipilimumab, aspirin, low-dose cyclophosphamide and low-dose radiotherapy.

The rearrangement joins TRBV20-1 to TRBJ2-7, with 10 bases fitting TRBD1. The sequence came from a human donor with advanced metastatic prostate, ovarian, gallbladder or colorectal cancer (not recorded which). This table probably holds off-target reads from a library built for another chain. The CDR3 region is CSAKAILPGQGYYEQYF. The CDR3 nucleotides are TGCAGTGCTAAAGCTATACTCCCGGGACAGGGGTACTACGAGCAGTACTTC.